These T cell receptor beta chains were read from a single sample in a study of vaccination and CD4 T cells after COVID-19. No cognate antigen is known for these TCRs. TCRdb itself ran the PCR reads through MiXCR, one entry per CDR3 protein. The sample lists roughly 4,000 distinct CDR3 sequences; about 20% were seen once. The sample consisted of CD4+ T cells from blood, cultured in vitro. All receptors come from a human donor who had recovered from COVID-19. Both conserved end residues are part of each CDR3. D genes are given only for firm matches. A clone size is listed for some rows: how often the clone was seen (once, few, many), or a class if it is expanded.

J: TRBJ2-7; size: NA; D: NA; V: TRBV28; CDR3: CASSPDSGEQYF; DNA: TGTGCCAGCAGTCCAGACAGCGGCGAGCAGTACTTC
J: TRBJ1-2; size: NA; D: TRBD1; V: TRBV29-1; CDR3: CSVTTPGGDRGRDGYTF; DNA: TGCAGCGTTACCACCCCAGGGGGGGACAGGGGACGTGATGGCTACACCTTC
J: TRBJ2-5; size: medium-sized; D: NA; V: TRBV24-1; CDR3: CAPRWSAGETQYF; DNA: TGTGCCCCCCGGTGGAGCGCGGGGGAGACCCAGTACTTC
J: TRBJ1-1; size: NA; D: TRBD1; V: TRBV5-1; CDR3: CASSSGQGTAFF; DNA: TGCGCCAGCAGCTCCGGACAGGGGACGGCTTTCTTT
J: TRBJ2-5; size: few; D: TRBD1; V: TRBV2; CDR3: CASSDIFLTGQSQETQYF; DNA: TGTGCCAGCAGTGACATCTTTCTGACAGGGCAAAGCCAAGAGACCCAGTACTTC
J: TRBJ1-2; size: NA; D: NA; V: TRBV18; CDR3: CASFHSFMRQDYGYTF; DNA: TGTGCCAGCTTTCACTCGTTCATGCGACAGGACTATGGCTACACCTTC
J: TRBJ1-2; size: few; D: TRBD1; V: TRBV7-9; CDR3: CASSPAGTGDYGYTF; DNA: TGTGCCAGCAGCCCAGCCGGGACAGGGGACTATGGCTACACCTTC
J: TRBJ2-7; size: NA; D: NA; V: TRBV2; CDR3: CASSLKSEQYF; DNA: TGTGCCAGCAGTTTAAAATCCGAGCAGTACTTC
J: TRBJ2-3; size: NA; D: TRBD1; V: TRBV12-3/TRBV12-4; CDR3: CASSLGLDREDTQYF; DNA: TGTGCCAGCAGTTTAGGCCTGGACAGGGAGGATACGCAGTATTTT
J: TRBJ1-5; size: few; D: NA; V: TRBV7-2; CDR3: CASSLVHGQPQHF; DNA: TGTGCCAGCAGCTTAGTTCATGGTCAGCCCCAGCATTTT
J: TRBJ1-5; size: NA; D: TRBD1; V: TRBV12-3/TRBV12-4; CDR3: CASSLWDRTNQPQHF; DNA: TGTGCCAGCAGTTTGTGGGACAGGACCAATCAGCCCCAGCATTTT
J: TRBJ1-1; size: medium-sized; D: NA; V: TRBV6-1; CDR3: CASIRDKNTEAFF; DNA: TGTGCCAGCATCAGAGACAAGAACACTGAAGCTTTCTTT
J: TRBJ2-3; size: NA; D: NA; V: TRBV7-2; CDR3: CASSPGGGTDTQYF; DNA: TGTGCCAGCAGCCCAGGAGGTGGCACAGATACGCAGTATTTT
J: TRBJ2-1; size: NA; D: TRBD1; V: TRBV5-4; CDR3: CASSPRGRGPYNEQFF; DNA: TGTGCCAGCAGCCCCAGGGGGCGCGGGCCCTACAATGAGCAGTTCTTC
J: TRBJ1-6; size: few; D: NA; V: TRBV6-5; CDR3: CASSSKLRSPLHF; DNA: TGTGCCAGCAGTTCAAAGCTTAGGTCACCCCTCCACTTT
J: TRBJ1-6; size: NA; D: NA; V: TRBV12-3/TRBV12-4; CDR3: CASSFRGSYNSPLHF; DNA: TGTGCCAGCAGTTTCAGGGGCTCCTATAATTCACCCCTCCACTTT
J: TRBJ1-2; size: medium-sized; D: NA; V: TRBV7-9; CDR3: CASTDTTNYGYTF; DNA: TGTGCCAGCACCGATACAACTAACTATGGCTACACCTTC
J: TRBJ1-1; size: NA; D: NA; V: TRBV11-2; CDR3: CASSSSLQGSTEAFF; DNA: TGTGCCAGCAGCTCGTCCCTACAGGGTTCCACTGAAGCTTTCTTT
J: TRBJ2-7; size: NA; D: NA; V: TRBV15; CDR3: CATSMGGPRGEQYF; DNA: TGTGCCACCAGCATGGGGGGGCCTCGGGGGGAGCAGTACTTC
J: TRBJ1-5; size: NA; D: NA; V: TRBV19; CDR3: CASSPPIPNQPQHF; DNA: TGTGCCAGTAGTCCGCCGATACCCAATCAGCCCCAGCATTTT
J: TRBJ2-7; size: NA; D: TRBD2; V: TRBV20-1; CDR3: CSARVGGAPYEQYF; DNA: TGCAGTGCTAGAGTCGGGGGGGCCCCCTACGAGCAGTACTTC
J: TRBJ2-2; size: NA; D: TRBD1; V: TRBV5-1; CDR3: CASSSERTGGSNTGELFF; DNA: TGCGCCAGCAGCTCGGAACGGACAGGGGGCTCGAACACCGGGGAGCTGTTTTTT
J: TRBJ1-6; size: few; D: NA; V: TRBV6-5; CDR3: CASSYGTGDSPLHF; DNA: TGTGCCAGCAGTTACGGGACGGGGGATTCACCCCTCCACTTT